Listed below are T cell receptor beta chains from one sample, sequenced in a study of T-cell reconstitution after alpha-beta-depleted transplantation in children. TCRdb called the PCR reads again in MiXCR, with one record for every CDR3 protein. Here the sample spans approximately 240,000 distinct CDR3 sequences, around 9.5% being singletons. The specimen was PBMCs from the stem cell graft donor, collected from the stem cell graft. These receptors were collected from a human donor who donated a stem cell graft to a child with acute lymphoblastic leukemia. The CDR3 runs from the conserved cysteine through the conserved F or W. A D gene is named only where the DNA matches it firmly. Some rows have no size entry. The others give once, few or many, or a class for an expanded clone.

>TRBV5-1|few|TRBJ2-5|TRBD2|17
CASRVNSWTSGQETQYF
TGCGCCAGCAGGGTTAATTCCTGGACTAGCGGCCAAGAGACCCAGTACTTC
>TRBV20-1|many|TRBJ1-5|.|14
CSASAGARGQPQHF
TGCAGTGCTAGTGCGGGGGCTAGGGGTCAGCCCCAGCATTTT
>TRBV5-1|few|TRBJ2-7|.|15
CASSLGGYLSYEQYF
TGCGCCAGCAGCTTGGGCGGGTATCTGTCCTACGAGCAGTACTTC
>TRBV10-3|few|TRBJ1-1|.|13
CAISMAANTEAFF
TGTGCCATCAGTATGGCCGCGAACACTGAAGCTTTCTTT
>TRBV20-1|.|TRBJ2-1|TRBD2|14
CSARDTSGYNEQFF
TGCAGTGCTAGAGATACTAGCGGCTACAATGAGCAGTTCTTC
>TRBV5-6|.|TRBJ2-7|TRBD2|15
CASSRWGGQPYEQYF
TGTGCCAGCAGCCGGTGGGGAGGGCAACCCTACGAGCAGTACTTC
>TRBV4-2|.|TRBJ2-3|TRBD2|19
CASSAVTSGASLGTDTQYF
TGTGCCAGCAGCGCCGTAACTAGCGGGGCATCCCTGGGCACAGATACGCAGTATTTT
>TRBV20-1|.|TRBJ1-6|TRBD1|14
CSASSGTGDSPLHF
TGCAGTGCAAGCTCCGGGACAGGGGACTCACCCCTCCACTTT
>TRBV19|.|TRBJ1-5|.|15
CASRLQGRSNQPQHF
TGTGCCAGTAGGCTACAGGGTAGAAGCAATCAGCCCCAGCATTTT
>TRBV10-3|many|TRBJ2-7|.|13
CAISERDAGEQYF
TGTGCCATCAGTGAGAGGGATGCGGGGGAGCAGTACTTC
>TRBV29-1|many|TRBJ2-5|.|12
CSVDRGQETQYF
TGCAGCGTTGACCGGGGGCAAGAGACCCAGTACTTC
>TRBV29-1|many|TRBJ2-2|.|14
CSVESRANTGELFF
TGCAGCGTTGAATCGAGAGCGAACACCGGGGAGCTGTTTTTT
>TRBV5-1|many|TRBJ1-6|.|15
CASSPTLTENSPLHF
TGCGCCAGCAGCCCGACCCTGACGGAGAATTCACCCCTCCACTTT
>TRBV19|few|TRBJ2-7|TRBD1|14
CASSWDSSSYEQYF
TGTGCCAGTAGTTGGGACAGTAGCTCCTACGAGCAGTACTTC
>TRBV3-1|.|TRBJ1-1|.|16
CASSHPFGDMNTEAFF
TGTGCCAGCAGCCACCCATTTGGGGACATGAACACTGAAGCTTTCTTT
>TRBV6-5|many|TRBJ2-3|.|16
CASSPWGTSSTDTQYF
TGTGCCAGCAGTCCGTGGGGAACTTCTAGCACAGATACGCAGTATTTT
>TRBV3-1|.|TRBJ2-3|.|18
CASSQDGTPRRGTDTQYF
TGTGCCAGCAGCCAAGATGGCACTCCCCGTAGGGGTACAGATACGCAGTATTTT
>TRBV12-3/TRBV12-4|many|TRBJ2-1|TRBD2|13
CASSPGRMDEQFF
TGTGCCAGCAGTCCCGGGAGGATGGATGAGCAGTTCTTC
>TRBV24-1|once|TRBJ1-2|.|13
CATSRGAGYGYTF
TGTGCCACCAGCAGGGGAGCAGGCTATGGCTACACCTTC
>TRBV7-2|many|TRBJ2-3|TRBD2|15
CASSLSGGRADTQYF
TGTGCCAGCAGCCTAAGCGGGGGGAGAGCAGATACGCAGTATTTT
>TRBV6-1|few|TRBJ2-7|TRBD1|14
CASLDGTETYEQYF
TGTGCCAGCCTGGACGGGACAGAGACCTACGAGCAGTACTTC
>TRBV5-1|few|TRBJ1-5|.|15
CASSQTPYSNQPQHF
TGCGCCAGCAGCCAAACACCTTATAGCAATCAGCCCCAGCATTTT
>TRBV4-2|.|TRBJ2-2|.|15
CASSPDGAVTGELFF
TGTGCCAGCAGTCCCGACGGGGCCGTCACCGGGGAGCTGTTTTTT
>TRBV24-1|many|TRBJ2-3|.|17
CATSDPSPGLSGDTQYF
TGTGCCACCAGTGATCCCTCTCCGGGGCTGTCAGGAGATACGCAGTATTTT
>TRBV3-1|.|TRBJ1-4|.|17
CASSPGRLEGYNEKLFF
TGTGCCAGCAGCCCGGGCCGACTGGAGGGGTATAATGAAAAACTGTTTTTT
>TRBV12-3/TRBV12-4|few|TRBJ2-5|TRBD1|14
CASSSGTGVETQYF
TGTGCCAGCAGTTCGGGGACAGGGGTAGAGACCCAGTACTTC
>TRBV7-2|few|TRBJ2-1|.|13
CASSLGRVREQFF
TGTGCCAGCAGCTTAGGAAGGGTGCGTGAGCAGTTCTTC
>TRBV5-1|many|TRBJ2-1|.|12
CASSLVVNEQFF
TGCGCCAGCAGCTTGGTCGTCAATGAGCAGTTCTTC